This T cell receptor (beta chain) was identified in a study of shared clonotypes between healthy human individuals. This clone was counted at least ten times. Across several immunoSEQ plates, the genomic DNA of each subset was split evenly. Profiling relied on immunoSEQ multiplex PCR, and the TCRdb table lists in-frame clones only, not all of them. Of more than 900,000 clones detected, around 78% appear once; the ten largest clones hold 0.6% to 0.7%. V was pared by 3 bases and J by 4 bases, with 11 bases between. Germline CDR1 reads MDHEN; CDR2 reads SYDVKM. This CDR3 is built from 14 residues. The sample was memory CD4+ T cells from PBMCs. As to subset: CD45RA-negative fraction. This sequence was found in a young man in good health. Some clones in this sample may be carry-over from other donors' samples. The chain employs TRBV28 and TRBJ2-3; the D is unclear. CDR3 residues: CASSFYSTADTQYF. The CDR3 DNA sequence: TGTGCCAGCAGTTTTTACAGTACTGCAGATACGCAGTATTTT.